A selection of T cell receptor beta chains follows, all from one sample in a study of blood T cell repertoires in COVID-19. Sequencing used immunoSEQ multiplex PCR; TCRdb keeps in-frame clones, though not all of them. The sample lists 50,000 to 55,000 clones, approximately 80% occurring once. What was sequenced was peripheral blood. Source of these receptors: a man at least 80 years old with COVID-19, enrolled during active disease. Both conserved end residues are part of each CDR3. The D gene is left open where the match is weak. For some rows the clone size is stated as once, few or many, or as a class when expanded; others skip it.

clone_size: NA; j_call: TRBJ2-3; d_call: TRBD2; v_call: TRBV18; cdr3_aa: CASSPPRGVDTQYF; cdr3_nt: TGTGCCAGCTCACCACCACGGGGGGTTGATACGCAGTATTTT
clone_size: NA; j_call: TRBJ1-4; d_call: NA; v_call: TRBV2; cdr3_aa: CASSPSNTNEKLFF; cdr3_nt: TGTGCCAGCAGTCCCAGTAACACTAATGAAAAACTGTTTTTT
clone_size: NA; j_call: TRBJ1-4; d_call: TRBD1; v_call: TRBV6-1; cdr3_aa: CASSELGGVNEKLFF; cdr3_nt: TGTGCCAGCAGTGAACTAGGGGGCGTGAATGAAAAACTGTTTTTT
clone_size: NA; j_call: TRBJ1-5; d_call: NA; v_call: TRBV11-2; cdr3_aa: CASSQGHTNQPQHF; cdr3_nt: TGTGCCAGCAGCCAGGGACATACCAATCAGCCCCAGCATTTT
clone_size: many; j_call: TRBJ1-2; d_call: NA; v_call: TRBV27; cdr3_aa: CASSLRVGANYGYTF; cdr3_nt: TGTGCCAGCAGTCTCAGGGTCGGCGCTAACTATGGCTACACCTTC
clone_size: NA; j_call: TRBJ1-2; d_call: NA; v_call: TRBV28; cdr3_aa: CASSFRQPYGYTF; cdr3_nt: TGTGCCAGCAGTTTCAGACAGCCCTATGGCTACACCTTC
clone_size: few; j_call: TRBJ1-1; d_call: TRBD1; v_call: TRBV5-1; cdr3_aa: CASTSSTPGQVTRRARAEAFF; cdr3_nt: TGCGCCAGCACTTCTTCCACACCCGGACAGGTCACGCGCAGGGCCCGCGCTGAAGCTTTCTTT
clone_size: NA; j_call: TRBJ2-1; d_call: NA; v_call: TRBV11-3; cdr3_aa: CASSSGQGGYNEQFF; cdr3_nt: TGTGCCAGCAGCTCGGGCCAGGGAGGCTACAATGAGCAGTTCTTC
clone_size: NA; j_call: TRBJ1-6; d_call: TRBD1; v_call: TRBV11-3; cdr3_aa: CASIIHHLGQGDSPLHF; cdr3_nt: TGTGCCAGCATCATCCACCACTTGGGACAGGGTGATTCACCCCTCCACTTT
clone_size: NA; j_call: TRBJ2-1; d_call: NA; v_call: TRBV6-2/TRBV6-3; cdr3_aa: CASSPRRTVGPYNEQFF; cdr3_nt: TGTGCCAGCAGCCCTCGCCGTACCGTGGGGCCCTACAATGAGCAGTTCTTC
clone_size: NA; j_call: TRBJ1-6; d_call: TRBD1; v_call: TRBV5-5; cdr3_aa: CASSLPTDRSSPLHF; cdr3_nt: TGTGCCAGCAGCTTACCGACGGACAGGAGCTCACCCCTCCACTTT
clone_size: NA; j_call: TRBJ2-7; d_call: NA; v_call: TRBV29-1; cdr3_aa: CSHQGLLPDEQYF; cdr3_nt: TGCAGTCACCAAGGACTCTTGCCCGACGAGCAGTACTTC
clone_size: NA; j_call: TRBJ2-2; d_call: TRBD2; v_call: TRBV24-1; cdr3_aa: CATNPGTSGSGTGELFF; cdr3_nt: TGTGCCACCAATCCCGGGACTAGCGGGAGTGGGACCGGGGAGCTGTTTTTT
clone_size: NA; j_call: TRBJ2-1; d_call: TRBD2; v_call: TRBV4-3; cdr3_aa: CASSQDPTSLSYNEQFF; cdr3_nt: TGCGCCAGCAGCCAAGATCCGACTAGCCTCTCCTACAATGAGCAGTTCTTC
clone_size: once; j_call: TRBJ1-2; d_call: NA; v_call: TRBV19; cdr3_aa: CASSPTGYGYTF; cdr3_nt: TGTGCCAGTAGTCCTACAGGCTATGGCTACACCTTC
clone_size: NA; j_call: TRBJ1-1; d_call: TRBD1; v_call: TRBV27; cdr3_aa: CASSFQAGGEAFF; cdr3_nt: TGTGCCAGCAGTTTTCAGGCAGGGGGTGAAGCTTTCTTT
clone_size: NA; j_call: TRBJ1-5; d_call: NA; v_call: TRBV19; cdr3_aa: CASSIASDQPQHF; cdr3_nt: TGTGCCAGTAGTATAGCGAGCGACCAGCCCCAGCATTTT